This is a list of T cell receptor beta chains from one sample in a study of tumor-infiltrating lymphocytes in primary liver carcinoma. TCRdb itself ran the multiplex PCR reads through MiXCR, one entry per CDR3 protein. The data contain fewer than 250,000 distinct CDR3 sequences, 85% of them singletons. The sequenced sample was tumor tissue from primary liver carcinoma. All receptors derive from a man aged 35-49 years with primary liver carcinoma and hepatitis B virus infection. The CDR3 runs from the conserved cysteine through the conserved F or W. Fields, in order: clone size, J gene, D gene, V gene, CDR3 DNA, CDR3 protein. The D gene is left open where the match is weak. The size entry is marked missing in some rows and otherwise reads once, few, many or a size class.

size: -; J: TRBJ1-1; D: -; V: TRBV11-3; DNA: TGTGTCAGCAACAAGGCCACGGGCATTGAAGCTTTCTTT; CDR3: CVSNKATGIEAFF
size: medium-sized; J: TRBJ1-1; D: -; V: TRBV29-1; DNA: TGCAGCGTCGGCGCAGGGTGGGGTATGAACACTGAAGCTTTCTTT; CDR3: CSVGAGWGMNTEAFF
size: -; J: TRBJ1-2; D: -; V: TRBV9; DNA: TGTGCCAGCAGCGTAGGCAGTATTAACTATGGCCACACCTTC; CDR3: CASSVGSINYGHTF
size: -; J: TRBJ2-2; D: TRBD2; V: TRBV6-1; DNA: TGTGCCGGCAAATATACTAGCGGGAGACGGACCGGGGAGCTATTTTTT; CDR3: CAGKYTSGRRTGELFF
size: few; J: TRBJ1-4; D: -; V: TRBV5-1; DNA: TGCGCCAGCAGCTCTGGAAGATCAACTAATGAAAAACTGTTTTTT; CDR3: CASSSGRSTNEKLFF
size: -; J: TRBJ1-1; D: -; V: TRBV29-1; DNA: TGCAGCGTTGAACTTGCCCTCATGAACATTGAAGCTTTCTTT; CDR3: CSVELALMNIEAFF
size: few; J: TRBJ1-1; D: TRBD1; V: TRBV5-1; DNA: TGTGCCAGCAGCTCTCAGGGGGCTAGAAGCACTGAAACTTTCTTT; CDR3: CASSSQGARSTETFF
size: once; J: TRBJ2-7; D: TRBD2; V: TRBV4-3; DNA: TGCGCCAGCAGCCAAGGTCCGGGAGGAGAGGACCAGCAGTATTTC; CDR3: CASSQGPGGEDQQYF
size: -; J: TRBJ2-6; D: -; V: TRBV5-1; DNA: TGCCCCAGCAGCGATTCCAGAGCTTACTCTGGGGCCAACGTCCTGACTTTC; CDR3: CPSSDSRAYSGANVLTF
size: -; J: TRBJ2-5; D: TRBD1; V: TRBV28; DNA: TGTACCAGCAGTCGTACAGGGGTCAAGGGGGAGACCCAGTACTTC; CDR3: CTSSRTGVKGETQYF
size: -; J: TRBJ2-2; D: -; V: TRBV29-1; DNA: TGCAGCCTTGCACAAAAACTGACCGGGGAGCTGTTTTTT; CDR3: CSLAQKLTGELFF
size: many; J: TRBJ1-3; D: -; V: TRBV5-4; DNA: TGTGCCAGCAGCTTGGGGACAGTTAACTCTGGAAACACCATATATTTT; CDR3: CASSLGTVNSGNTIYF
size: -; J: TRBJ2-1; D: -; V: TRBV11-2; DNA: TGTGCCAGCAGCTTAGATCCTAGGAATGAGCAGTTCTTC; CDR3: CASSLDPRNEQFF
size: -; J: TRBJ2-3; D: -; V: TRBV6-5; DNA: TGTGCCAGCAGTCACCAGAGCATAGATGCGCAGTATTTT; CDR3: CASSHQSIDAQYF
size: -; J: TRBJ2-2; D: -; V: TRBV10-1; DNA: TGCGCCAGCCCCGACGGCACTGATACCGGGGAGCTGTTTTTT; CDR3: CASPDGTDTGELFF
size: many; J: TRBJ2-3; D: -; V: TRBV5-1; DNA: TGCGCCAGCAGCTCCGCCGGGAGCTGGACAGATACGCAGTATTTT; CDR3: CASSSAGSWTDTQYF
size: -; J: TRBJ2-2; D: -; V: TRBV10-3; DNA: TGTGCCATCAGAGGGGACTCCCCGAACACCGGGGACCTGTTTTTT; CDR3: CAIRGDSPNTGDLFF
size: -; J: TRBJ1-1; D: -; V: TRBV20-1; DNA: TGCAGTGCTAGAGACCCGGCTTTCTTT; CDR3: CSARDPAFF
size: -; J: TRBJ1-2; D: TRBD1; V: TRBV9; DNA: TGTGCAAGCACCCAGGGACAGGGGATCTATGGCTACACCTTC; CDR3: CASTQGQGIYGYTF
size: once; J: TRBJ1-2; D: TRBD1; V: TRBV29-1; DNA: TGCAGTGTGGGACAGGCATCAAGCTACAACTTC; CDR3: CSVGQASSYNF
size: once; J: TRBJ2-5; D: -; V: TRBV6-5; DNA: TGTGCCAGCAGTTGCGGGGCGGAGACCCAGTATTTC; CDR3: CASSCGAETQYF
size: -; J: TRBJ2-1; D: TRBD2; V: TRBV5-4; DNA: TGTGCCAGCAGCTTGGGAGGACTAGCGGGAAAGCAGTTATTC; CDR3: CASSLGGLAGKQLF
size: once; J: TRBJ2-1; D: -; V: TRBV29-1; DNA: TGCAGCGTTGGAAAGGTATACAATGAGCAGCTCTTC; CDR3: CSVGKVYNEQLF
size: -; J: TRBJ2-2; D: TRBD2; V: TRBV14; DNA: TGTGCCAGCAGCCCCTACTTAGGACTAGCGTCGAAGACCGGGGAGCTGTCTTTT; CDR3: CASSPYLGLASKTGELSF
size: -; J: TRBJ2-7; D: TRBD2; V: TRBV6-2/TRBV6-3; DNA: TGTGCAAGCATCACTCCGACTAGCGGAGGGTACGAGCAGAACTTC; CDR3: CASITPTSGGYEQNF
size: -; J: TRBJ2-7; D: -; V: TRBV11-3; DNA: TGTGCCACTCAACAGTGGGTAACTTCCTACGAGCAGTACTTC; CDR3: CATQQWVTSYEQYF
size: -; J: TRBJ2-7; D: -; V: TRBV28; DNA: TGTGTCGGCAGTTCCCCTGGGACTCCCAGGGCGCCCGAGCAGTACTTC; CDR3: CVGSSPGTPRAPEQYF
size: -; J: TRBJ2-5; D: TRBD1; V: TRBV18; DNA: TGTGCCGGCTCACCCGCGGACAGGGGGCAGGATACCCAGTACTTC; CDR3: CAGSPADRGQDTQYF
size: once; J: TRBJ2-1; D: TRBD2; V: TRBV5-1; DNA: TGCACCAGCCGAACTAGCGGGAGAAGGAATGAGCAGTTCTTC; CDR3: CTSRTSGRRNEQFF
size: -; J: TRBJ2-5; D: -; V: TRBV5-4; DNA: TGTGTCAGCAGCCCAGCACATGTGAGGGAGACCCAGTACTTC; CDR3: CVSSPAHVRETQYF
size: -; J: TRBJ1-1; D: -; V: TRBV19; DNA: TGTACCAGCTGCCTTATGGCACCCTGCGACTCTGAAGCTTTCTTT; CDR3: CTSCLMAPCDSEAFF